The 6 T cell receptor beta chains presented below share a single source sample, sequenced in a study of regulatory T cells in long-lasting Graves disease. Arm-PCR of CDR3 regions and iRepertoire HTBI primers were used to build TCR beta libraries. MiXCR, run by TCRdb on the multiplex PCR reads, gives a single entry per CDR3 protein. The sample records over 250,000 distinct CDR3 sequences, around 20% being singletons. Stated time point: persistent/refractory GD, antithyroid drugs over 5 years with positive TRAb. The TCR library was made from RNA extracted from PBMCs. The specimen comprised peripheral blood mononuclear cells (PBMCs), sampled when the disease was refractory, from a patient treated with antithyroid drugs. These receptors came from a female donor with Graves disease.

This clonotype has ten or more counts. The V gene is TRBV28, the J gene TRBJ2-7; D is possibly TRBD2 (5 bases). CDR3 length: 13 residues. Trimming took off 5 bases at V and 4 bases at J, with 12 bases between the two ends. Germline-derived CDR1 and CDR2 are MDHEN and SYDVKM. CDR3 in amino acids: CASSQSGVYEQYF. The DNA for the CDR3 is TGTGCCAGCAGTCAGAGCGGTGTATACGAGCAGTACTTC.

The chain is built from TRBV20-1 and TRBJ2-7; perhaps D is TRBD1 or TRBD2 (5 bases each). Germline values: CDR1 DFQATT, CDR2 SNEGSKA (reference sequence). The CDR3 has 16 amino acids. The V gene lost 0 bases and the J gene lost 0 bases, with 15 bases spanning the gap. The CDR3 nucleotides are TGCAGTGCTAGAGATTTGGGCAGGGAGTTCTCCTACGAGCAGTACTTC. Its translation is CSARDLGREFSYEQYF.

The rearrangement joins TRBV9 to TRBJ1-2, with D possibly TRBD1 on 6 matching bases. The V end was cut by 0 bases, the J end by 2 bases, with 11 bases between. Looked up from germline, CDR1 is SGDLS and CDR2 is YYNGEE. CDR3 length: 15 residues. DNA of the CDR3: TGTGCCAGCAGCGTAGGGCGGGGGCGCAACTATGGCTACACCTTC. Its translation: CASSVGRGRNYGYTF. Full variable domain (missing parts from reference TRBV9 and TRBJ1-2): DSGVTQTPKHLITATGQRVTLRCSPRSGDLSVYWYQQSLDQGLQFLIQYYNGEERAKGNILERFSAQQFPDLHSELNLSSLELGDSALYFCASSVGRGRNYGYTFGSGTRLTVV.

The sample holds a few counts of this clonotype. The rearrangement joins TRBV4-1 to TRBJ2-4; D possibly corresponds to TRBD2 (7 bases). This CDR3 has 17 amino acids. CDR1 is MGHRA, CDR2 YSYEKL, per germline. V was trimmed by 2 bases and J by 0 bases, leaving 14 bases between them. CDR3 coding DNA: TGCGCCAGCAGCCAACCAGGGGAGGGGGTAGCCAAAAACATTCAGTACTTC. Its protein product is CASSQPGEGVAKNIQYF.

There are a few counts of this clonotype. The chain couples TRBV19 to TRBJ2-7, with D tentatively TRBD1 (6 bases). CDR3 length: 14 amino acids. Looked up from germline, CDR1 is LNHDA and CDR2 is SQIVND (reference sequence). Trimming left V 3 bases short and J 2 bases short, with 11 bases between. CDR3 sequence reads: CASSMGRGPYEQYF. CDR3 DNA: TGTGCCAGTAGTATGGGCAGGGGCCCCTACGAGCAGTACTTC.

J is TRBJ2-1 and V is TRBV11-2, with D perhaps TRBD2 (6 bases). CDR3 length equals 16 residues. The germline V and J ends were trimmed by 1 base and 5 bases, with 15 bases remaining between them. Germline V lookup: CDR1 SGHAT, CDR2 FQNNGV. The CDR3 is CASSLVFGGKHNEQFF. CDR3 DNA: TGTGCCAGCAGCTTAGTGTTTGGCGGGAAGCACAATGAGCAGTTCTTC.